The 28 T cell receptor beta chains listed next were all sequenced from one sample in a study of CD8 T cells in Susac syndrome. An amount of RNA that ranged from roughly 0.5 to 1 ug was reverse transcribed with random hexamers. MiXCR, run by TCRdb on the immunoSEQ multiplex PCR reads, gives a single entry per CDR3 protein. The sample gives fewer than 150,000 distinct CDR3 sequences, 90% to 95% of which show up once; roughly 0.11% is in the top ten. Sequencing was carried out using CD4+ T cells from PBMCs. The origin of the receptors is a human donor in good health.

The chain recombines TRBV29-1 with TRBJ1-5; 7 bases agree with TRBD1. Germline CDR1 and CDR2: SQVTM and ANQGSEA. The CDR3 is made up of 13 amino acids. V was pared by 0 bases and J by 6 bases, with 2 bases of the junction left unmatched. In DNA form, the CDR3 reads TGCAGCGTTGAAGAGGCAGGGGGTCAGCCCCAGCATTTT. This sequence encodes CSVEEAGGQPQHF. Full variable domain (rest looked up from reference TRBV29-1 and TRBJ1-5): SAVISQKPSRDICQRGTSLTIQCQVDSQVTMMFWYRQQPGQSLTLIATANQGSEATYESGFVIDKFPISRPNLTFSTLTVSNMSPEDSSIYLCSVEEAGGQPQHFGDGTRLSIL.

As to this clonotype: A read error may produce the germline difference seen at one junction end. The chain employs TRBV30 and TRBJ1-3; D is ambiguous. There are 16 residues in the CDR3. Germline V gene lookup returns CDR1 GTSNPN and CDR2 SVGIG (reference sequence). CDR3 residues: CAWSLTLTVSENTIYF. The CDR3 DNA reads TGTGCCTGGAGTTTAACCCTGACCGTCTCTGAAAACACCATATATTTT.

This chain connects TRBV9 to TRBJ2-7, with TRBD2 matching 7 bases. V shed 1 base, J shed 6 bases, and the junction held 4 bases outside the gene matches. Germline V gene data show CDR1 as SGDLS and CDR2 as YYNGEE. The CDR3 sequence is 13 residues long. This CDR3 reads CASSVMGGGEQYF. In DNA form, the CDR3 reads TGTGCCAGCAGCGTAATGGGGGGGGGCGAGCAGTACTTC.

This sequence joins TRBV5-1 and TRBJ1-2; D remains unclear. CDR1 and CDR2 (germline): SGHRS, YFSETQ. The V end was cut by 4 bases, the J end by 2 bases, with 12 bases between. The CDR3 has 14 amino acids. CDR3 sequence reads: CASSPQPTNYGYTF. CDR3 DNA sequence: TGCGCCAGCAGCCCCCAACCAACCAACTATGGCTACACCTTC.

CDR3 sequence: CASGSTSGTETQYF. CDR3 in DNA: TGTGCCAGCGGATCGACTAGCGGGACAGAGACCCAGTACTTC. The rearrangement links TRBV28 to TRBJ2-5; 11 bases map to TRBD2. V gave up 8 bases and J gave up 4 bases; unmatched junction bases: 6. Germline V gives CDR1 MDHEN, CDR2 SYDVKM. The CDR3 has 14 amino acids.

This clonotype was detected only once. The rearrangement joins TRBV20-1 to TRBJ2-3; D unclear. CDR3 length: 14 amino acids. Germline CDR1 is DFQATT and CDR2 is SNEGSKA (reference sequence). The V and J ends lost 6 bases and 0 bases respectively, with 13 bases between them. CDR3: CSARGTQSTDTQYF. The CDR3 region has the DNA TGCAGTGCGCGCGGCACCCAGAGCACAGATACGCAGTATTTT.

The gene calls are TRBV29-1 and TRBJ2-1; tentative D call: TRBD1 (5 bases). Germline V CDR1 and CDR2: SQVTM, ANQGSEA. The CDR3 has 16 amino acids. The V end lost 4 bases, the J end lost 6 bases, and 22 bases lay between the germline ends. CDR3 coding DNA: TGCAGCGTTGCACCCGACAGCCTCAAGACGGTCAATGAGCAGTTCTTC. Residues: CSVAPDSLKTVNEQFF.

The V call is TRBV5-1, the J call TRBJ2-4; the D is unclear. Per germline, CDR1 SGHRS and CDR2 YFSETQ. The germline V and J ends were trimmed by 0 bases and 9 bases, with 13 bases remaining between them. This CDR3 is built from 14 residues. The CDR3 loop is CASSLGLTVGIQYF. CDR3 DNA: TGCGCCAGCAGCTTGGGTCTAACGGTCGGCATTCAGTACTTC. The entire variable domain, with the rest obtained from reference TRBV5-1 and TRBJ2-4, is as follows: KAGVTQTPRYLIKTRGQQVTLSCSPISGHRSVSWYQQTPGQGLQFLFEYFSETQRNKGNFPGRFSGRQFSNSRSEMNVSTLELGDSALYLCASSLGLTVGIQYFGAGTRLSVL.

The chain is built from TRBV29-1 and TRBJ2-1; D is unclear. V was clipped by 8 bases and J by 7 bases, with 6 bases between them. This CDR3 spans 9 amino acids. CDR1 SQVTM and CDR2 ANQGSEA come from the germline V gene. The DNA for the CDR3 is TGCAGCCCGTTAAATGAGCAGTTCTTC. It is translated as CSPLNEQFF.

This clonotype appeared once. The V gene is TRBV6-1, the J gene TRBJ1-2; D gene unclear. The germline CDR1 and CDR2 sequences are MNHNS and SASEGT. V dropped 2 bases and J dropped 4 bases, with 14 bases sitting between them. The CDR3 covers 15 residues. CDR3 DNA sequence: TGTGCCAGCAGTGAACGTAAGGGTGTCAGCTATGGCTACACCTTC. It yields the protein CASSERKGVSYGYTF.

The rearrangement links TRBV12-3 or TRBV12-4 to TRBJ2-7, with 9 nucleotides matching TRBD1. This CDR3 has 14 amino acids. Trimming removed 6 bases from V and 1 base from J; junction bases left unmatched: 4. Here the CDR3 reads CASRDRGGSYEQYF. The CDR3 coding sequence is TGTGCCAGCAGGGACAGGGGAGGTTCCTACGAGCAGTACTTC.

The rearrangement uses TRBV4-1 and TRBJ2-5; 7 nucleotides align to TRBD1. V shed 0 bases and J 5 bases; nucleotides not matched to a gene: 15. Germline CDR1 MGHRA, CDR2 YSYEKL. This CDR3 is built from 18 residues. The CDR3 nucleotides read TGCGCCAGCAGCCAAGATTATATGACAGGGTCTGAATGGGAGACCCAGTACTTC. This translates into CASSQDYMTGSEWETQYF.

The DNA of the CDR3 is TGTGCCAGCAGCTGGGGAGGAGAGGAGACCCAGTACTTC. Translation: CASSWGGEETQYF. V usage is TRBV5-6 and J usage is TRBJ2-5; TRBD2 might be the D (6 bases). The CDR3 contains 13 residues. The germline V and J ends were trimmed by 3 bases and 5 bases, with 11 bases remaining between them. Germline V lookup: CDR1 SGHDT, CDR2 YYEEEE. Drawing the rest from reference TRBV5-6 and TRBJ2-5, the complete variable domain is DAGVTQSPTHLIKTRGQQVTLRCSPKSGHDTVSWYQQALGQGPQFIFQYYEEEERQRGNFPDRFSGHQFPNYSSELNVNALLLGDSALYLCASSWGGEETQYFGPGTRLLVL.

This chain links TRBV20-1 with TRBJ1-5; D possibly corresponds to TRBD1 (5 bases). This CDR3 is built from 13 residues. Germline CDR1 reads DFQATT; CDR2 reads SNEGSKA (reference sequence). The V end lost 7 bases, the J end lost 0 bases, and 10 bases lay between the germline ends. Here the CDR3 reads CSVTGTSNQPQHF. Written as DNA, the CDR3 is TGCAGTGTCACCGGGACTAGCAATCAGCCCCAGCATTTT.

The chain recombines TRBV28 with TRBJ2-3; maybe TRBD2 (5 bases). Between the trimmed V and J ends, which lost 2 bases and 9 bases, there was a span of 12 bases. Germline V gives CDR1 MDHEN, CDR2 SYDVKM. CDR3 size: 13 residues. The chain's CDR3 is CASSLGIGGTQYF. CDR3 in DNA: TGTGCCAGCAGTTTAGGTATAGGAGGCACGCAGTATTTT.

This CDR3 reads CASRSLRAFTDTQYF. CDR3 nucleotides: TGTGCCAGCAGGTCACTCCGGGCGTTCACAGATACGCAGTATTTT. This chain uses TRBV5-6 with TRBJ2-3; the D is unclear. The germline V and J ends were trimmed by 5 bases and 2 bases, with 15 bases remaining between them. The CDR3 is 15 residues long. Germline loops: CDR1 SGHDT, CDR2 YYEEEE.

V and J are TRBV28 and TRBJ1-3; D unresolved. This CDR3 has 15 residues. In germline, CDR1 is MDHEN, CDR2 SYDVKM. V lost 5 bases, J lost 4 bases, and 15 bases lay in between. The CDR3 sequence: CASSALLGSGNTIYF. The CDR3 coding sequence is TGTGCCAGCAGTGCCTTGTTGGGATCAGGAAACACCATATATTTT. Drawing the rest from reference TRBV28 and TRBJ1-3, the complete variable domain is DVKVTQSSRYLVKRTGEKVFLECVQDMDHENMFWYRQDPGLGLRLIYFSYDVKMKEKGDIPEGYSVSREKKERFSLILESASTNQTSMYLCASSALLGSGNTIYFGEGSWLTVV.

V gene TRBV29-1 combines with J gene TRBJ1-5; the D gene is possibly TRBD1 (6 bases). Trimming left V 5 bases short and J 1 base short, with 6 bases between. CDR3 length: 12 amino acids. The V gene's germline CDR1 is SQVTM and CDR2 ANQGSEA. The CDR3 sequence: CSVRGSNQPQHF. DNA for the CDR3: TGCAGCGTTAGGGGGAGCAATCAGCCCCAGCATTTT. The complete variable domain, with remaining parts taken from reference TRBV29-1 and TRBJ1-5, reads SAVISQKPSRDICQRGTSLTIQCQVDSQVTMMFWYRQQPGQSLTLIATANQGSEATYESGFVIDKFPISRPNLTFSTLTVSNMSPEDSSIYLCSVRGSNQPQHFGDGTRLSIL.

The chain couples TRBV6-1 to TRBJ2-4, with D possibly matching TRBD2 (5 bases). Germline V lookup: CDR1 MNHNS, CDR2 SASEGT. Trimming left V 8 bases short and J 1 base short, with 12 bases between. CDR3 length: 14 residues. The CDR3 here is CASVLPGAKNIQYF. The CDR3 DNA reads TGTGCCAGCGTTCTTCCGGGGGCCAAAAACATTCAGTACTTC.

This clonotype came up once. The J gene is TRBJ1-1, the V gene TRBV24-1; maybe TRBD1 (6 bases). Germline loops: CDR1 KGHDR, CDR2 SFDVKD. Trimming removed 10 bases at V and 2 bases at J, with 13 bases between. CDR3 length: 13 amino acids. The CDR3 DNA sequence: TGTGCCACGATGACAGGAACCAACACTGAAGCTTTCTTT. Amino acids: CATMTGTNTEAFF.

The gene calls are TRBV5-1 and TRBJ2-4; D gene ambiguous. V lost 1 base and J 2 bases, leaving 10 bases between the germline ends. The CDR3 contains 15 residues. CDR1 SGHRS and CDR2 YFSETQ come from the germline V gene. CDR3 protein: CASSLWWGTKNIQYF. CDR3 nucleotide sequence: TGCGCCAGCAGCTTGTGGTGGGGAACCAAAAACATTCAGTACTTC.

This clonotype was recorded once. The chain combines TRBV5-5 with TRBJ2-5; D is tentatively TRBD1 or TRBD2 (5 bases each). Germline V gene data show CDR1 as SGHKS and CDR2 as YYEKEE (reference sequence). The V gene lost 2 bases and the J gene lost 5 bases, with 10 bases spanning the gap. The CDR3 totals 13 residues. The CDR3 protein is CASSFMGVETQYF. The CDR3 bases are TGTGCCAGCAGCTTTATGGGGGTGGAGACCCAGTACTTC.

This rearrangement joins TRBV27 to TRBJ2-1; 11 bases are a match to TRBD2. Trimming took 7 bases from V and 10 from J; bases not matched to a gene: 12. Per the germline V gene, CDR1 is MNHEY and CDR2 is SMNVEV (reference sequence). The length of the CDR3 is 15 residues. As DNA, the CDR3 is TGTGCCAGCAAACCCTCGACTAGCGGGACTTTGGAGCAGTTCTTC. Protein product: CASKPSTSGTLEQFF.

The chain uses TRBV25-1 and TRBJ2-5; either TRBD1 or TRBD2 may fit D (6 bases each). Germline V gives CDR1 MGHDK, CDR2 SYGVNS. This CDR3 is built from 15 residues. V lost 3 bases, J lost 5 bases, and 16 bases lay in between. CDR3 DNA: TGTGCCAGCAGTGATAACAGGGTCGGAGGGGAGACCCAGTACTTC. Encoded protein: CASSDNRVGGETQYF.

This chain uses TRBV18 with TRBJ2-1; tentative D call: TRBD2 (6 bases). Trimming cost V 4 bases and J 3 bases, with 13 bases left between them. The CDR3 extends over 15 amino acids. Germline V CDR1 and CDR2: KGHSH, LQKENI. CDR3 protein: CASSQRDSYYNEQFF. Here the CDR3 DNA reads TGTGCCAGCTCACAACGGGACTCTTACTACAATGAGCAGTTCTTC.

The rearrangement links TRBV29-1 to TRBJ2-3, with 9 bases lining up with TRBD2. The CDR3 is 14 residues long. V lost 1 base to trimming and J lost 5 bases; unmatched junction nucleotides: 4. Per the germline V gene, CDR1 is SQVTM and CDR2 is ANQGSEA. The CDR3 DNA reads as TGCAGCGTTGAAGCCAGCGGGAGGATAGATACGCAGTATTTT. This encodes CSVEASGRIDTQYF.

The chain carries TRBV27 and TRBJ1-6; a weak D match, TRBD1 (5 bases). Trimming stripped 3 bases from V and 7 bases from J, with 7 bases between. Germline CDR1 MNHEY, CDR2 SMNVEV (reference sequence). This CDR3 contains 13 residues. CDR3 sequence reads: CASSLRGNSPLHF. CDR3 nucleotide sequence: TGTGCCAGCAGTTTGAGGGGAAATTCACCCCTCCACTTT.

The V call is TRBV19, the J call TRBJ2-1; 8 nucleotides align to TRBD1. CDR3 length equals 13 residues. The ends lost 6 bases at V and 6 bases at J; junction bases unmatched: 4. Germline values: CDR1 LNHDA, CDR2 SQIVND (reference sequence). The CDR3 bases are TGTGCCAGTAGAAATACAGGGGGCAATGAGCAGTTCTTC. It codes for CASRNTGGNEQFF.